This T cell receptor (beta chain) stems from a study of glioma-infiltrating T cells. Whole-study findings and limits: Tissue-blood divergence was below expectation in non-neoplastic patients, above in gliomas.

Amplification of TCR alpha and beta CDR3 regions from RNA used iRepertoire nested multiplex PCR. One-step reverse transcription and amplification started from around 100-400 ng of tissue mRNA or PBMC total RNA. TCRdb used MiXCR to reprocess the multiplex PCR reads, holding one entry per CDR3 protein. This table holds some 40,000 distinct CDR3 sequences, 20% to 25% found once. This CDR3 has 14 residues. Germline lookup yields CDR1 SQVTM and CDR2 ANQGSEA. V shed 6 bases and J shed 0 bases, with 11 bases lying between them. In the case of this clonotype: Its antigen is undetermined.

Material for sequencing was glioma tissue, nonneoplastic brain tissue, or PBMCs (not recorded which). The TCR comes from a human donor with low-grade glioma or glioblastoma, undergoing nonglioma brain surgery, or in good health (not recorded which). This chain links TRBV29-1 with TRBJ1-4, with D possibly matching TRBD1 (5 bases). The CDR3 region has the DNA TGCAGCGTCCGGGGCGTTGCAACTAATGAAAAACTGTTTTTT. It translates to CSVRGVATNEKLFF.